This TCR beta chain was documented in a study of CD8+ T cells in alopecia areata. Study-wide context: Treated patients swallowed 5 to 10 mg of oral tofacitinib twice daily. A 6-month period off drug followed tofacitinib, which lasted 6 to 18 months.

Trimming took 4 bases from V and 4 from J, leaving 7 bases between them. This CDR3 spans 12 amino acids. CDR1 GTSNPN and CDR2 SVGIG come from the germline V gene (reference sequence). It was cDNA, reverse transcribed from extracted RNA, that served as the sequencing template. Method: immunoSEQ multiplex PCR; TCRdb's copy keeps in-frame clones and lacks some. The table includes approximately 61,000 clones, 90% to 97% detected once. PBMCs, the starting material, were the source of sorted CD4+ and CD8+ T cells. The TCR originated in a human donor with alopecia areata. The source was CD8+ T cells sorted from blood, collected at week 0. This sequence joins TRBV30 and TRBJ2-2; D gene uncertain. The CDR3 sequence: CAWNPFTGELFF. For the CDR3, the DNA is TGTGCCTGGAACCCTTTCACCGGGGAGCTGTTTTTT.